This section outlines one T cell receptor (beta chain) sequence together with its context. The target antigen is unknown. The junction departs from germline at one end; a sequencing error may be responsible. RNA transcripts yielded amplified TCR beta CDR3 regions. First-round RT-PCR relied on HTBI primers, and a second-round multiplex PCR came next. TCRdb reprocessed the multiplex PCR reads with MiXCR, giving one entry per CDR3 protein. This sample yields approximately 640,000 distinct CDR3 sequences, of which over 40% are seen a single time; 2.5% to 3.5% belongs to the top ten. These data originate in a study of Graves' ophthalmopathy and Graves' hyperthyroidism. Study information: Pretreatment peripheral blood was obtained at initial diagnosis. Study-wide results and limits: Detected in blood as well were most expanded thyroid clonotypes with frequency above 0.001.

Germline V gene lookup returns CDR1 SQVTM and CDR2 ANQGSEA. This CDR3 is 15 amino acids long. The origin of this receptor is an adult man with Graves' ophthalmopathy. The chain uses TRBV29-1 and TRBJ2-6; 11 bases are a match to TRBD2. The sample taken for sequencing was peripheral blood. CDR3 residues: CSVEEGSGGAYVLTF. DNA of the CDR3: TGCAGCGTTGAAGAAGGTAGCGGGGGGGCCTACGTCCTGACTTTC.